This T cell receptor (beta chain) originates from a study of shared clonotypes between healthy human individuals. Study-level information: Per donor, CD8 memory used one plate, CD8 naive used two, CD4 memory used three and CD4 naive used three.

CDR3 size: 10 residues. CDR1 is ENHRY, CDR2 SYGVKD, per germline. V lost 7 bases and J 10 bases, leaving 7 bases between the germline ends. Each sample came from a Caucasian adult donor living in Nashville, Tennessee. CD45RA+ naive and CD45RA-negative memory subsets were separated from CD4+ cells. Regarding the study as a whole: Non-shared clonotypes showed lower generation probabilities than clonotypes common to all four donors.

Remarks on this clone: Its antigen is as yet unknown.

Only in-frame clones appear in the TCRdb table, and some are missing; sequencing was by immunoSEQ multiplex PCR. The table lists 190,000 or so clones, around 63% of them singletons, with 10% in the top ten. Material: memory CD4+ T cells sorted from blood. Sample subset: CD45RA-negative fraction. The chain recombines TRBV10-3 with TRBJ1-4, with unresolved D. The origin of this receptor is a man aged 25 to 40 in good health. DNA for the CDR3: TGTGCCATCAACTCCGGAAAACTGTTTTTT. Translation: CAINSGKLFF.